One sample yielded the 2 T cell receptor beta chains listed below, sequenced in a study of T cell changes during pregnancy in multiple sclerosis (dated by TCRdb to 2018 to 2020). The library relied on the immunoSEQ multiplex PCR assay. The clones in this table, taken by TCRdb from immuneACCESS, are in-frame only. Not every clone is retained; where verified, under half of the shortfall comes from an unresolved V gene, and the cause of the rest is unknown. Recorded for this sample are more than 85,000 clones; around 94% of them occurred a single time. The top ten constitute 1.5% to 2% of the sample. Sequenced here: peripheral blood, sampled after pregnancy. Receptor source: a female donor in good health, enrolled as a control in a pregnancy study.

The rearrangement joins TRBV28 to TRBJ1-5, with D perhaps matching TRBD1 (5 bases). The CDR3 sequence is 17 residues long. From germline, CDR1 is MDHEN and CDR2 SYDVKM. The V end was cut by 6 bases, the J end by 0 bases, with 18 bases between. The CDR3 sequence: CASRPRPRDSSNQPQHF. The CDR3 bases are TGTGCCAGCAGGCCCCGACCGAGAGACAGTAGCAATCAGCCCCAGCATTTT.

The gene calls are TRBV27 and TRBJ2-7; 7 bases line up with TRBD1. Germline CDR1 reads MNHEY; CDR2 reads SMNVEV (reference sequence). V trimming: 6 bases; J trimming: 0 bases; junction bases outside the gene matches: 5. This CDR3 contains 14 residues. The CDR3 nucleotides are TGTGCCAGCAGACGACAGGGCCCCTCCTACGAGCAGTACTTC. This sequence encodes CASRRQGPSYEQYF.